This T cell receptor (beta chain) was retrieved from a study of cytomegalovirus exposure and HLA in healthy donors (dated by TCRdb to about 2017). Looking at the study overall: An earlier analysis of approximately 640 of the donors reported more than 250 Gb of sequence data and roughly 100 million unique TCR beta sequences from roughly 180 million T cells. Rather than using new phenotypic data, the later analysis identified candidate immune exposures from TCR beta sequences and from how often those sequences occurred across donors. The number of typed donors differed by locus: 629-630 for A, B, C, DRB1 and DQB1; some 540 for DQA1; approximately 610 for DPA1; and some 430 for DPB1. Class I and class II HLA loci were covered by the typing at four-digit resolution. The genetic ancestry cluster associated with self-reported Caucasian donors included about 84% of the 398 genotyped donors. The aim of the study was to test whether cataloging public T cell receptors could identify signatures of past pathogen exposure. In a later genetic analysis, genome-wide SNP genotypes for about 55% of the roughly 700 donors were used, and that subset was treated as a discovery cohort. In a later analysis, previously published TCR beta repertoires from 666 donors were re-analyzed and high-resolution HLA genotyping was added so that TCR occurrence patterns could be studied. Because of strong linkage in the cohort, 4 to 6 DR-DQ haplotypes were treated as single units for association and clustering. Among over 350 genotyped donors of the cohort, an average of approximately 250,000 unique TCR beta nucleotide sequences were sequenced per donor, around 20% of them non-productive. An early release that covered about 640 HLA-typed donors contained about 300 gigabases of sequencing data and 80 million or so unique TCR sequences. All discovery cohort repertoires had been generated on a single sequencing platform. In addition to the first cohort of 666 subjects, a separate validation cohort of 120 different subjects was used. An earlier analysis of roughly 600 of the donors used high-throughput TCR beta sequencing to judge whether each TCR beta V gene segment behaved as functional or pseudogenic. Using immunosequencing, the study profiled T cell repertoires from 550 to 750 subjects and related those repertoires to cytomegalovirus serostatus. To predict cytomegalovirus infection status, the study combined high-throughput TCR immunosequencing, statistical association of individual TCRs with disease status, and machine learning. Donor age, sex, ethnicity and CMV serostatus were compiled alongside the repertoire data. The paper's findings and limits, for the study overall: A later genetic analysis associated a missense DCLRE1C variant with V-gene and J-gene trimming of TCR beta chains, and an independent cohort replicated the association. In a later analysis, most CMV-associated TCR beta chains were found to appear HLA-restricted, with HLA associations seemingly driven largely by CMV exposure. The study listed approximately 150 TCR beta chains as associated with cytomegalovirus. Because HLA typing was unavailable for some donors at each locus, only the typed subset was used in association tests. When HLA alleles, especially DR and DQ, strongly co-occurred, TCR associations were difficult to assign to individual alleles. Across donors, most TCR sequences were observed very rarely, whereas some public TCRs were present in many individuals. The authors suggested that the approach could potentially be extended to other disease states and immunological phenotypes. Sequencing depth was assumed to be roughly uniform across donors in the presence/absence analyses, though that assumption may not hold. Some IMGT-functional V segments, including TRBV6-2 and TRBV6-3, could not be told apart with the 87-base-pair reads, so those segments were excluded. Broadly in line with IMGT annotations, most TCR beta V segments showed up in productive rearrangements about 87% or about 30% of the time in an earlier analysis of 587 of the donors. A later genetic analysis reported fewer N-insertions in productive TCRs among donors in an Asian-associated ancestry cluster than the roughly 650-donor mean. In a later analysis, HLA-associated TCR beta chains were found to be more clonally expanded and to have lower generation probabilities than equally common non-associated chains. At a false discovery rate of 0.05, a later analysis linked 16,951 TCR beta sequences to specific HLA alleles. Because counts were too low, seventeen rarely observed V segments, including chromosome 9 orphons, were excluded from the earlier analysis of several hundred of the donors. The cohort was sequenced for TCR beta chains only, and without alpha or paired-chain data the features that could be detected were limited. In vitro tests confirmed that a few of the cytomegalovirus-associated TCR beta chains recognize cytomegalovirus antigens. For the cohort, immune exposure information was limited to CMV serostatus. Cytomegalovirus status was reported to be diagnosed by the classifier with high specificity and sensitivity in both the original and validation cohorts. A further reported finding was that TCR beta sequences accurately predicted the HLA-A and HLA-B alleles for most subjects in the first cohort. Correlated functional status among segregating V segments might be attributable to linkage disequilibrium, but an unknown experimental factor could not be ruled out. Several of the top co-occurrence clusters appeared to be linked to parvovirus B19, influenza, CMV and Epstein-Barr virus, according to a later analysis. The sequencing pipeline was judged likely to have produced a cluster of highly shared sequence variants as a technical artifact. In a later analysis, the rate of TCR association differed among HLA loci, with DRB1 alleles having the most associated TCRs and HLA-C alleles having the fewest.

The library was built by means of the immunoSEQ multiplex PCR assay. A mixture of 60 forward primers for TCR Vbeta segments and 13 reverse primers for TCR Jbeta segments was used in the multiplex PCR. The CDR3 region of rearranged TCR beta genes was amplified from genomic DNA with a multiplex PCR assay. On the Illumina HiSeq System, the amplified TCR beta libraries were sequenced as 87-base-pair reads. In the paper's pipeline: A later analysis counted some 74 million unique TCR beta chains across the 550 to 800 repertoires, and roughly 9.9 million of these chains were shared by at least two donors. A nearest-neighbor algorithm error-corrected the raw reads and collapsed the reads into unique sequences, merging closely related sequences to remove PCR and sequencing errors. Alignment of CDR3 sequences to IMGT reference sequences was used to assign V, D and J gene segments. For a sequence to be retained, at least a six-nucleotide match to both a V gene segment and a J gene segment was required. Rearrangements were classified as productive when the CDR3 lacked stop codons and remained in frame with V and J, and all other rearrangements were classified as non-productive. Following IMGT convention, CDR3 was defined as the stretch from the second conserved V-encoded cysteine up to the conserved J-encoded phenylalanine. In an earlier analysis of approximately 590 of the donors, sequences lacking an unambiguous match to a single V gene segment were excluded. In an earlier analysis of 587 of the donors, a V segment was called functional when productive rearrangements were above 56.7%, and segregating when the standard deviation between donors exceeded 5%. A statistical classification framework was developed to diagnose cytomegalovirus status using the catalog of TCR beta chain sequences. In a later analysis, TCR nucleotide sequences were compared against IMGT/GENE-DB human TR gene sequences so that V and J genes could be assigned. In a later analysis, CDR3 sequences and most-parsimonious VDJ recombination scenarios were assigned using the TCRdist pipeline. A later analysis defined each TCR beta chain by its CDR3 amino acid sequence plus V-gene family, and excluded reads lacking a unique V-gene family. In a later analysis, around 600 highly shared, low-generation-probability nucleotide sequences were removed to address suspected cross-contamination and a sequencing artifact. In a later analysis, a clonal expansion index was calculated for each public chain from normalized within-repertoire ranks of inferred template counts. In a later analysis, generation probabilities were computed using a VDJ recombination model fitted to out-of-frame rearrangements, and the results were checked against IGoR. In a later analysis, hypergeometric tests were used to score TCR-TCR, TCR-HLA and TCR-CMV co-occurrence, with a repertoire-size bias correction applied to TCR pairs. To estimate false discovery rates, a later analysis permuted the HLA or CMV assignments 20 times. A later analysis grouped co-occurring TCRs with DBSCAN, adding TCRdist sequence similarity when clustering within HLA-allele-positive subsets. Repertoires with fewer than 30,000 or more than 120,000 public chains, plus five repertoires with anomalous nucleotide sharing, were excluded from co-occurrence clustering. TCRdb limited this immuneACCESS table to in-frame rearrangements with V and J called. A share of clones is missing; checked studies link under half to unresolved V genes, and the rest is unexplained. The DNA was the basis for D and trimming; V, J and clone size are from that table. For this sample the table gives around 120,000 clones, of which 60% to 85% were detected only once. The biggest ten clones account for around 5% of the sample.

In total, roughly 670 healthy bone marrow donors made up the cohort. All cohort members were sampled while nominally healthy, although unrecorded immune exposures were likely present. The donor tested CMV seropositive, placing the donor among the 290 or so seropositive members of the cohort. Every donor gave a peripheral blood sample, and the peripheral blood mononuclear cells from that sample were used for TCR beta sequencing. Genomic DNA extraction from the blood cell samples was performed with the Qiagen DNeasy Blood Extraction Kit. Details on this clone: Its antigen has not been determined. There are no base qualities to consult, and no much larger clone falls within one base.

V and J are trimmed by 1 base and 3 bases, and the gene matches miss 6 bases of the junction. CDR1 and CDR2 were assigned from the germline V gene as SGHRS and YFSETQ. The CDR3 holds 18 amino acids from the cysteine to the phenylalanine. Only CDR3 DNA is held: 54 bases, read in frame from base 1. The clonotype comes from a female donor in good health and CMV-seropositive. Recombination linked TRBV5-1 to TRBJ2-4, with 14 bases in between that match TRBD2. The sequenced material came from PBMCs. In nucleotides, the sequence is TGCGCCAGCAGCTTGCAGACCGGGACTAGCGGGAGCAAAAACATTCAGTACTTC. The translation is CASSLQTGTSGSKNIQYF.